Presented here are 32 T cell receptor beta chains from one specimen sequenced in a study of T cells in Graves' hyperthyroidism and ophthalmopathy. The CDR3 regions of TCR beta were amplified from RNA transcripts. Primed by the HTBI set, a first-round RT-PCR was run on the TCR CDR3. Using its own MiXCR run on the multiplex PCR reads, TCRdb lists one record per CDR3 protein. The profile shows hundreds of thousands of distinct CDR3 sequences, approximately 15% of them singletons. Sequenced sample: blood. These receptors were collected from a woman under 30 with Graves' hyperthyroidism.

This clonotype was counted only a few times. This chain's CDR3 is CATENTRGGTDTQYF. CDR3 nucleotides: TGTGCCACCGAGAACACAAGGGGCGGCACAGATACGCAGTATTTT. This rearrangement joins TRBV24-1 to TRBJ2-3; D is perhaps TRBD1 (5 bases). There are 15 residues in the CDR3. Trimming left V 9 bases short and J 1 base short, with 16 bases between. The V gene's germline CDR1 is KGHDR and CDR2 SFDVKD.

In its sample, this clonotype was seen many times. The genes are TRBV6-1 and TRBJ1-1, with D unresolved. V dropped 1 base and J dropped 3 bases, with 9 bases sitting between them. This CDR3 is built from 14 residues. Per the germline V gene, CDR1 is MNHNS and CDR2 is SASEGT. CDR3 region: CASSEVRLDTEAFF. DNA for the CDR3: TGTGCCAGCAGTGAAGTGCGGTTGGACACTGAAGCTTTCTTT.

This clonotype was picked up many times. The chain couples TRBV3-1 to TRBJ2-3; TRBD2 matches 8 bases. With 4 bases clipped from V and 0 bases from J, the junction kept 9 bases outside the gene matches. The CDR3 length is 17 residues. Germline-derived CDR1 and CDR2 are LGHDT and YNNKEL (reference sequence). This chain's CDR3 is CASSRILAGSSTDTQYF. As DNA, the CDR3 is TGTGCCAGCAGCCGAATCCTAGCGGGCTCTAGCACAGATACGCAGTATTTT.

For the CDR3, the DNA is TGTGCCTGGACGGGACAGGGTTTTGGGACCCAGTACTTC. Amino acids: CAWTGQGFGTQYF. The chain combines TRBV30 with TRBJ2-5, with TRBD1 identical over 9 bases. The CDR3 sequence is 13 residues long. The germline V gene encodes CDR1 GTSNPN and CDR2 SVGIG (reference sequence). Losses at the gene ends were 4 bases for V and 7 bases for J; bases not matched to a gene: 7.

The V call is TRBV18, the J call TRBJ1-3; D possibly corresponds to TRBD1 (6 bases). Germline V CDR1 and CDR2: KGHSH, LQKENI. The CDR3 has 15 residues. Between the trimmed V and J ends, which lost 3 bases and 1 base, there was a span of 10 bases. CDR3 bases: TGTGCCAGCTCACCCGACAGGTGGTCTGGAAACACCATATATTTT. As protein: CASSPDRWSGNTIYF.

This clonotype was detected many times. This chain connects TRBV3-1 to TRBJ1-1, with D tentatively TRBD1 (5 bases). The CDR3 is 15 residues long. V was shortened by 1 base and J by 0 bases, with 9 bases between the two germline ends. Germline assignment: CDR1 LGHDT and CDR2 YNNKEL (reference sequence). For the CDR3, the DNA is TGTGCCAGCAGCCAAGCGGGACTTCTGAACACTGAAGCTTTCTTT. It translates to CASSQAGLLNTEAFF. Filled out from reference TRBV3-1 and TRBJ1-1, the complete variable domain reads DTAVSQTPKYLVTQMGNDKSIKCEQNLGHDTMYWYKQDSKKFLKIMFSYNNKELIINETVPNRFSPKSPDKAHLNLHINSLELGDSAVYFCASSQAGLLNTEAFFGQGTRLTVV.

This clonotype was counted ten times or more. This rearrangement joins TRBV12-3 or TRBV12-4 to TRBJ2-2, with D hard to call. V shed 4 bases and J shed 6 bases, with 6 bases lying between them. This CDR3 is built from 12 residues. CDR3 coding DNA: TGTGCCAGCAGTTCGTTTCCCGGGGAGCTGTTTTTT. Its protein is CASSSFPGELFF.

On this clonotype: One end of the junction varies from germline; a read error may be responsible. The genes are TRBV18 and TRBJ2-5, with D unresolved. The length of the CDR3 is 12 residues. The V gene's germline CDR1 is KGHSH and CDR2 LQKENI. CDR3 amino acids: CASSPTEETRYF. The CDR3 nucleotides are TGTGCCAGCTCACCTACGGAAGAGACCCGGTACTTC.

This clonotype was counted between two and nine times. This sequence joins TRBV20-1 and TRBJ2-7, with TRBD2 as a possible D gene (5 bases). V dropped 0 bases and J dropped 4 bases, with 19 bases sitting between them. The CDR3 length is 16 residues. Germline CDR1 reads DFQATT; CDR2 reads SNEGSKA (reference sequence). The DNA of the CDR3 is TGCAGTGCTAGAGATCCGGGGTCTAGGATCTCATACGAGCAGTACTTC. This sequence encodes CSARDPGSRISYEQYF.

This clonotype was counted at least ten times. The rearrangement joins TRBV3-1 to TRBJ2-3; the D is unclear. V was trimmed by 0 bases and J by 6 bases, leaving 7 bases between them. Per germline, CDR1 LGHDT and CDR2 YNNKEL (reference sequence). This CDR3 is 13 amino acids long. The CDR3 nucleotides are TGTGCCAGCAGCCAAGATCTAAAGGATACGCAGTATTTT. Translated: CASSQDLKDTQYF.

Many counts were recorded for this clonotype. V and J are TRBV12-3 or TRBV12-4 and TRBJ2-3; 8 bases line up with TRBD1. Trimming took 4 bases from V and 3 from J; bases not matched to a gene: 6. This CDR3 spans 15 amino acids. CDR3 sequence (DNA): TGTGCCAGCAGTTGGCAGGGGGCTGGTACAGATACGCAGTATTTT. Translating it yields CASSWQGAGTDTQYF.

This clonotype was detected ten times or more. V usage is TRBV12-3 or TRBV12-4 and J usage is TRBJ1-1; no definite D call. The V end was cut by 1 base, the J end by 1 base, with 7 bases between. This CDR3 contains 14 residues. CDR3 DNA: TGTGCCAGCAGTTTAGGGCATAGGAACACTGAAGCTTTCTTT. Protein: CASSLGHRNTEAFF.

As regards this clonotype: One end of the junction varies from germline; a read error may be responsible. The V gene is TRBV6-2 or TRBV6-3, the J gene TRBJ1-6; the match to TRBD1 covers 8 bases. Germline lookup yields CDR1 MNHEY and CDR2 SVGEGT. The CDR3 consists of 12 residues. This CDR3 reads CATDREDSPFHF. Written as DNA, the CDR3 is TGTGCCACGGACAGGGAGGACTCACCCTTCCACTTT.

The chain carries TRBV5-1 and TRBJ2-7, with D perhaps TRBD1 (6 bases). This CDR3 has 14 residues. In germline, CDR1 is SGHRS, CDR2 YFSETQ. V was trimmed by 4 bases and J by 7 bases, leaving 18 bases between them. The CDR3, as DNA: TGCGCCAGCAGCCCCACCAACAGGGAGCTTGAGCAGTACTTC. It specifies CASSPTNRELEQYF.

The chain has TRBV14 and TRBJ2-1; TRBD2 matches 11 bases. The CDR3 contains 18 residues. V lost 3 bases, J lost 7 bases, and 14 bases stayed unmatched. The germline CDR1 and CDR2 sequences are SGHDN and FVKESK. The CDR3 spells CASSHENLLAGGGNEQFF. In nucleotides, the CDR3 is TGTGCCAGCAGCCATGAAAACCTCCTAGCGGGAGGAGGTAATGAGCAGTTCTTC.

In its sample, this clonotype was seen many times. V gene TRBV3-1 combines with J gene TRBJ2-3, with 7 bases aligning to TRBD2. Per the germline V gene, CDR1 is LGHDT and CDR2 is YNNKEL (reference sequence). CDR3 size: 16 residues. Losses at the gene ends were 4 bases for V and 0 bases for J; bases not matched to a gene: 7. This chain's CDR3 is CASSLLGGSSTDTQYF. In DNA form, the CDR3 reads TGTGCCAGCAGCCTTCTGGGGGGGTCGAGCACAGATACGCAGTATTTT.

The J gene is TRBJ1-6, the V gene TRBV4-3; unclear D gene. V lost 0 bases, J lost 6 bases, and 12 bases lay in between. CDR1 is LGHNA and CDR2 is YSLEER in the germline V gene. This CDR3 comprises 16 residues. The CDR3: CASSQDARAGNSPLHF. In nucleotides, the CDR3 is TGCGCCAGCAGCCAAGACGCGCGCGCCGGTAATTCACCCCTCCACTTT.

CDR3 sequence reads: CSVMANTEAFF. DNA for the CDR3: TGCAGCGTTATGGCGAACACTGAAGCTTTCTTT. V is TRBV29-1 and J is TRBJ1-1; unclear D gene. CDR3 size: 11 residues. V was trimmed by 5 bases and J by 1 base, leaving 5 bases between them. Germline V gene lookup returns CDR1 SQVTM and CDR2 ANQGSEA.

This clonotype has only a few counts. The V and J genes are TRBV5-6 and TRBJ2-1; D possibly corresponds to TRBD1 (7 bases). Trimming left V 4 bases short and J 7 bases short, with 21 bases between. The CDR3 has 16 residues. Germline V gene sequence: CDR1 SGHDT, CDR2 YYEEEE. The CDR3 loop is CASSGWGRGAGNEQFF. Written as DNA, the CDR3 is TGTGCCAGCAGCGGGTGGGGCAGGGGGGCTGGAAATGAGCAGTTCTTC.

In its sample, this clonotype was seen many times. V usage is TRBV7-2 and J usage is TRBJ2-7, with TRBD2 as a possible D gene (5 bases). Trimming left V 6 bases short and J 4 bases short, with 10 bases between. This CDR3 has 12 amino acids. Germline loops: CDR1 SGHTA, CDR2 FQGNSA. The CDR3: CASRPSGYEQYF. The CDR3 coding sequence is TGTGCCAGCAGACCCTCGGGGTACGAGCAGTACTTC.

This clonotype was recorded many times. This chain connects TRBV28 to TRBJ2-1; D might be TRBD1 or TRBD2, each matching 5 bases. The CDR3 spans 15 residues. Trimming left V 6 bases short and J 7 bases short, with 19 bases between. Germline V gene sequence: CDR1 MDHEN, CDR2 SYDVKM. CDR3 in DNA: TGTGCCAGCAGACGTCCCGGGACCATATTGAATGAGCAGTTCTTC. Protein product: CASRRPGTILNEQFF.

This clonotype was seen ten or more times. The chain links TRBV7-9 to TRBJ2-7, with D tentatively TRBD1 (6 bases). This CDR3 contains 13 residues. Trimming left V 5 bases short and J 0 bases short, with 8 bases between. Germline lookup yields CDR1 SEHNR and CDR2 FQNEAQ (reference sequence). The chain's CDR3 is CASSPGHSYEQYF. Here the CDR3 DNA reads TGTGCCAGCAGCCCGGGACACTCCTACGAGCAGTACTTC.

The chain joins TRBV13 to TRBJ1-2, with TRBD1 as a possible D gene (5 bases). CDR3 length: 12 residues. Germline lookup yields CDR1 PRHDT and CDR2 FYEKMQ (reference sequence). V lost 11 bases and J lost 0, with 10 bases in between. CDR3 DNA sequence: TGTGCCGGAGGGACGGCTAACTATGGCTACACCTTC. Translating it yields CAGGTANYGYTF.

This rearrangement joins TRBV6-1 to TRBJ2-5; 12 nucleotides line up with TRBD1. The CDR3 totals 14 residues. Germline assignment: CDR1 MNHNS and CDR2 SASEGT. Germline trimming cut 6 bases from V and 4 bases from J; bases unmatched to any gene: 3. DNA of the CDR3: TGTGCCAGCAGCGGGACAGGGGGCGGAGAGACCCAGTACTTC. As protein: CASSGTGGGETQYF.

In this sample, this clonotype turned up a few times. The J gene is TRBJ1-3, the V gene TRBV5-5, with D unclear. The ends were cut back, 2 bases at V and 4 bases at J, with 7 bases in the middle. From germline, CDR1 is SGHKS and CDR2 YYEKEE (reference sequence). This CDR3 spans 13 amino acids. CDR3 region: CASSLTRGNTIYF. Written as DNA, the CDR3 is TGTGCCAGCAGCTTAACGAGAGGAAACACCATATATTTT.

This clonotype was detected a few times. The chain uses TRBV2 and TRBJ2-1; possible D gene TRBD2, 6 bases. CDR1 and CDR2 from the germline V gene are SNHLY and FYNNEI. The CDR3 totals 15 residues. V was trimmed by 4 bases and J by 9 bases, leaving 19 bases between them. CDR3 sequence: CASSGGSGPLGEQFF. For the CDR3, the DNA is TGTGCCAGCAGTGGGGGTAGCGGACCTTTAGGTGAGCAGTTCTTC.

This clonotype was seen once. The chain carries TRBV20-1 and TRBJ1-6; 10 bases fit TRBD1. Germline loops: CDR1 DFQATT, CDR2 SNEGSKA (reference sequence). The CDR3 contains 13 residues. The trim removed 4 bases at V and 10 bases at J, leaving 4 bases unmatched. The CDR3 spells CSATGTGVSPLHF. The CDR3 nucleotides read TGCAGTGCTACCGGGACAGGGGTGTCACCCCTCCACTTT.

Turning to this clonotype: This may come from a read error, since a much larger clone is one base off. The V gene is TRBV7-2, the J gene TRBJ1-5; D possibly corresponds to TRBD1 (5 bases). CDR1 SGHTA and CDR2 FQGNSA come from the germline V gene. This CDR3 has 16 residues. The CDR3 protein is CASSLGGGAGDQSQHF. As DNA, the CDR3 is TGTGCCAGCAGCTTGGGCGGAGGGGCAGGTGATCAGTCCCAGCATTTT.

The table lists this clonotype with many counts. This chain links TRBV6-1 with TRBJ2-2, with 7 bases identical to TRBD2. The CDR3 has 15 amino acids. V gave up 4 bases and J gave up 3 bases; unmatched junction bases: 5. Germline CDR1 and CDR2: MNHNS and SASEGT. The CDR3 region has the DNA TGTGCCAGCAGTGGGCTAGCGGCCCACACCGGGGAGCTGTTTTTT. It translates to CASSGLAAHTGELFF.

This clonotype was seen at least ten times. The chain uses TRBV3-1 and TRBJ2-7; the D is unclear. With 1 base removed from V and 3 bases from J, the gap between germline ends came to 4 bases. Germline V CDR1 and CDR2: LGHDT, YNNKEL (reference sequence). The CDR3 sequence is 12 residues long. The CDR3: CASSQALYEQYF. In DNA form, the CDR3 reads TGTGCCAGCAGCCAAGCCCTCTACGAGCAGTACTTC.

The chain joins TRBV6-5 to TRBJ2-1; D not resolved. The CDR3 loop spans 11 amino acids. Germline CDR1 is MNHEY and CDR2 is SVGAGI. Trimming removed 2 bases at V and 8 bases at J, with 4 bases between. CDR3 nucleotide sequence: TGTGCCAGCAGTTACGGAGATGAGCAGTTCTTC. Amino acids: CASSYGDEQFF.

This clonotype came up a few times. V and J are TRBV9 and TRBJ1-1, with 7 bases aligning to TRBD1. This CDR3 has 13 residues. Per the germline V gene, CDR1 is SGDLS and CDR2 is YYNGEE. The J segment lost 8 bases and the V segment lost 1 base, leaving 5 bases of the junction unmatched. CDR3: CASSVSGGPEAFF. The CDR3 region has the DNA TGTGCCAGCAGCGTATCAGGGGGTCCCGAAGCTTTCTTT. The entire variable domain, with the rest obtained from reference TRBV9 and TRBJ1-1, is as follows: DSGVTQTPKHLITATGQRVTLRCSPRSGDLSVYWYQQSLDQGLQFLIQYYNGEERAKGNILERFSAQQFPDLHSELNLSSLELGDSALYFCASSVSGGPEAFFGQGTRLTVV.